This entry features one T cell receptor (beta chain) sequence. This record comes from a study of shared clonotypes between healthy human individuals. Libraries were prepared by immunoSEQ multiplex PCR; TCRdb keeps only in-frame clonotypes and omits some of them. This sample has 2 million to 2.5 million clones, with roughly 90% found just once. The origin of this receptor is a man aged 18 to 30 in good health. Some clones in this sample may be carry-over from other donors' samples. Sequencing was done on a sample of naive CD4+ T cells from PBMCs. Subset meaning: CD45RA+ positively selected.

CDR3 sequence (DNA): TGTGCCACCTTAGACAGCGGTCATGAGACCCAGTACTTC. Amino acids: CATLDSGHETQYF. The rearrangement uses TRBV28 and TRBJ2-5; the D call may be TRBD1 or TRBD2 (5 bases each). Per the germline V gene, CDR1 is MDHEN and CDR2 is SYDVKM. The V gene lost 10 bases and the J gene lost 5 bases, with 17 bases spanning the gap. The CDR3 spans 13 residues. The full variable domain, in which reference TRBV28 and TRBJ2-5 provide the parts outside the CDR3, is DVKVTQSSRYLVKRTGEKVFLECVQDMDHENMFWYRQDPGLGLRLIYFSYDVKMKEKGDIPEGYSVSREKKERFSLILESASTNQTSMYLCATLDSGHETQYFGPGTRLLVL.